This entry concerns a single T cell receptor (beta chain). The antigen is not known. CDR1 is SEHNR, CDR2 FQNEAQ, per germline (reference sequence). V lost 0 bases to trimming and J lost 4 bases; unmatched junction nucleotides: 10. The CDR3 consists of 17 residues. The source of the sample is a study of cytomegalovirus exposure and HLA in healthy donors. Study results and caveats: For most TCR sequences rarity was the rule, although some public TCRs occurred in many donors.

PCR amplification relied on 60 Vbeta primers (plus 13 Jbeta primers). The data were produced by immunoSEQ multiplex PCR, yet TCRdb's version contains in-frame clones alone and is incomplete. The sample yields approximately 130,000 clones, under 90% seen once. The sequencing sample was made of PBMCs. The chain links TRBV7-9 to TRBJ2-3, with 7 bases aligning to TRBD2. The origin of this receptor is a woman aged 40-49 years in good health and CMV-seronegative. The CDR3 nucleotides read TGTGCCAGCAGCTTAGCCCCACCTAGCGGTGGGGCAGATACGCAGTATTTT. Translation gives CASSLAPPSGGADTQYF.